This T cell receptor (beta chain) was recovered during a study of blood T cell repertoires in COVID-19. About the study: T cells, B-cell-depleted T cells, or PBMCs supplied cDNA or gDNA.

The CDR3 extends over 15 amino acids. CDR1 and CDR2 from the germline V gene are WSHSY and SAAADI. Trimming took 5 bases from V and 7 from J; bases not matched to a gene: 9. Original handling: Reference gene primer amplification in the assay estimated nucleated cell counts. Measured with immunoSEQ multiplex PCR; TCRdb has only the in-frame clones, and not every one. The V and J calls and clone size are taken from that table; D and trimming were inferred from the DNA. The sample carries around 170,000 clones, about 88% recorded once. The specimen was peripheral blood. The chain uses TRBV10-2 and TRBJ1-5, with 9 bases fitting TRBD1. The sequence was obtained from a man aged 25 to 40 with active or convalescent COVID-19. CDR3 protein: CASSKGNRGPQPQHF. As DNA, the CDR3 is TGCGCCAGCAGTAAAGGGAACAGGGGGCCACAGCCCCAGCATTTT.